This TCR beta chain is drawn from a study of prognosis after radiotherapy for stage I lung cancer. In its sample, this clonotype is medium-sized (0.01 to 0.1%). V gave up 4 bases and J gave up 5 bases; unmatched junction bases: 8. Germline V gene sequence: CDR1 SGHRS, CDR2 YFSETQ. The CDR3 runs 14 residues. Two rounds of multiplex PCR amplified TCR beta CDR3 from genomic DNA. Primers specific to each TRBV and TRBJ gene drove first-round PCR. TCRdb analysed the multiplex PCR reads with MiXCR anew, one entry per CDR3 protein. The top ten clones hold roughly 21% of a sample with 20,000 to 25,000 distinct CDR3 sequences, 40% of them seen once.

The chain joins TRBV5-1 to TRBJ2-7, with 8 bases identical to TRBD1. The material sequenced was PBMCs, taken before or after stereotactic body radiation therapy (not recorded which). This clonotype was obtained from a donor aged 50 or older with non-small cell lung cancer. The CDR3 reads CASSRSGQGDEQYF. CDR3 nucleotides: TGCGCCAGCAGCAGATCCGGACAGGGAGACGAGCAGTACTTC.